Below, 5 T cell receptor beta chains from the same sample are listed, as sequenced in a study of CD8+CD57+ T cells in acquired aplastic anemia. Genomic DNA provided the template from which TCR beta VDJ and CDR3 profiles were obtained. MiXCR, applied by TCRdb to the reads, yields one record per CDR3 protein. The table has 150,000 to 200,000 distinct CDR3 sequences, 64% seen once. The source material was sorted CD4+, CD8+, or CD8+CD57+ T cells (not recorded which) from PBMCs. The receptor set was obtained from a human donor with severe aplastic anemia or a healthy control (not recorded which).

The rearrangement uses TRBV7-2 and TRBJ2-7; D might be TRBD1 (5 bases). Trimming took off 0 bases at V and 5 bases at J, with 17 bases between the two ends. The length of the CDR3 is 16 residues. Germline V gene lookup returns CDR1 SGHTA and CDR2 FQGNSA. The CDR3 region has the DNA TGTGCCAGCAGCTTAGCTCCTGTCTTCCAGGGCCACGAGCAGTACTTC. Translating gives CASSLAPVFQGHEQYF. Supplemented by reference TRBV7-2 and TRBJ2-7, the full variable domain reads GAGVSQSPSNKVTEKGKDVELRCDPISGHTALYWYRQSLGQGLEFLIYFQGNSAPDKSGLPSDRFSAERTGGSVSTLTIQRTQQEDSAVYLCASSLAPVFQGHEQYFGPGTRLTVT.

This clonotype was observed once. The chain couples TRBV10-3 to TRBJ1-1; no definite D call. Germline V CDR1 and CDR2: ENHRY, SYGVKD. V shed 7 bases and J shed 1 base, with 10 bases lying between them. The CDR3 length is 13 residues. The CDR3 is CAITANGNTEAFF. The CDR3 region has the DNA TGTGCCATCACCGCGAATGGGAACACTGAAGCTTTCTTT.

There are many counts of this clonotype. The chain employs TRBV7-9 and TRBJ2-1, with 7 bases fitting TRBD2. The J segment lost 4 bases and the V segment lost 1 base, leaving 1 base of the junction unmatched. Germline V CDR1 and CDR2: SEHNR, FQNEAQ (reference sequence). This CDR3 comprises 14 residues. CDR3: CASSLVSGYNEQFF. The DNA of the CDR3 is TGTGCCAGCAGCTTAGTTAGCGGGTACAATGAGCAGTTCTTC.

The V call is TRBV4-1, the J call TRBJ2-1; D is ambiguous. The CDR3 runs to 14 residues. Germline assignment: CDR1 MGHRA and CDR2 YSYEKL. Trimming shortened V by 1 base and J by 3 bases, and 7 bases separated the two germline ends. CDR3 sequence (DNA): TGCGCCAGCAGCCAAGGAGGTTACTACAATGAGCAGTTCTTC. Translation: CASSQGGYYNEQFF.

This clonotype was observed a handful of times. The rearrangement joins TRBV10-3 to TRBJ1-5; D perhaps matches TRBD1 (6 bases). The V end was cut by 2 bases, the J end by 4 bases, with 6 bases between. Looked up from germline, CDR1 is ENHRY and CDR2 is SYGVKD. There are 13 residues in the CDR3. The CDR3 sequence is CAISEGQNQPQHF. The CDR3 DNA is TGTGCCATCAGTGAGGGACAGAATCAGCCCCAGCATTTT.